This T cell receptor beta chain was retrieved from a study of T cells after posttransplantation cyclophosphamide. This related bone marrow graft donor gave peripheral blood on the day of marrow donation. Germline CDR1 reads SGHKS; CDR2 reads YYEKEE (reference sequence). With 5 bases removed from V and 7 bases from J, the gap between germline ends came to 13 bases. This CDR3 comprises 12 residues. This clone was observed at least ten times. The antigen remains undetermined. Findings and limits, study-wide: TRB overlap between skin or GI tissue T cells and blood was limited. Recipient CMV seropositivity and CMV reactivation strongly tracked TRB clonality. Donor-recipient repertoire similarity was low at 1-2 months, rising over year one.

Measured with immunoSEQ multiplex PCR; TCRdb has only the in-frame clones, and not every one. This sample carries over 25,000 clones, none of them present only once. The chain carries TRBV5-5 and TRBJ2-7; the D gene is possibly TRBD1 (6 bases). Sequenced material: PBMCs. The sequence derives from a middle-aged man in good health, CMV-negative, and a related stem cell transplant donor. The CDR3 DNA reads as TGTGCCAGCAGAACAGGGTTCGGGGAGCAGTACTTC. This sequence encodes CASRTGFGEQYF.